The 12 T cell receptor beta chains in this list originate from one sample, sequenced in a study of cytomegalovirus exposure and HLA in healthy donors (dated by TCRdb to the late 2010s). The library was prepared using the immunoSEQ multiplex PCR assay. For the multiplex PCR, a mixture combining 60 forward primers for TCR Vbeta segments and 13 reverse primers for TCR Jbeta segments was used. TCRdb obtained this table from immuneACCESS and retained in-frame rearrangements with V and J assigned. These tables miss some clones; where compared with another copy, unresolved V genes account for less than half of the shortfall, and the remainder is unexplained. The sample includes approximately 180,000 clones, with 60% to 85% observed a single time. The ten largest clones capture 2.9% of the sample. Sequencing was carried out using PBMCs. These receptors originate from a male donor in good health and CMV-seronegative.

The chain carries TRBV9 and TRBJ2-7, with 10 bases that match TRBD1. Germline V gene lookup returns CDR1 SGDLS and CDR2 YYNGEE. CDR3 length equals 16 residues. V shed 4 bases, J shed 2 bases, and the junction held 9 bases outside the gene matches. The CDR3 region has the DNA TGTGCCAGCAGCCCCAACGTTGGACAGGGGGCCTACGAGCAGTACTTC. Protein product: CASSPNVGQGAYEQYF.

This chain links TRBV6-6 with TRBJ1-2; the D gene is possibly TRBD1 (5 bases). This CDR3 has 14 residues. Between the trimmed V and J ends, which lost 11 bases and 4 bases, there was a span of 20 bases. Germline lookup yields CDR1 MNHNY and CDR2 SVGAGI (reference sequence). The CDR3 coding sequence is TGTGCCGGGGGGGGTGAGCAGGGCGTCTATGGCTACACCTTC. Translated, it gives CAGGGEQGVYGYTF.

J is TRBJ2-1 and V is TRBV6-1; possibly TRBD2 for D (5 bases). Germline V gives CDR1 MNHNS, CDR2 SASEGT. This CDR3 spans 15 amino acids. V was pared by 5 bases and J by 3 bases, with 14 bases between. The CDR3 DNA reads TGTGCCAGCAGTCCGATGTGGGAGAACTACAATGAGCAGTTCTTC. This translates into CASSPMWENYNEQFF.

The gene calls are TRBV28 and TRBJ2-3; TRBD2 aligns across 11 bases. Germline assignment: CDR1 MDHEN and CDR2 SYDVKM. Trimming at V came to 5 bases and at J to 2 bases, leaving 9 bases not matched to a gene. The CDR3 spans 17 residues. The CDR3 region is CASSPTGTSGYTDTQYF. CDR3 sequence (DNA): TGTGCCAGCAGTCCCACCGGGACTAGCGGATACACAGATACGCAGTATTTT.

This CDR3 is CASSVPGASQPQHF. The CDR3 DNA reads TGTGCCAGCAGTGTACCAGGGGCCAGTCAGCCCCAGCATTTT. The rearrangement uses TRBV28 and TRBJ1-5; tentatively, D is TRBD1 (6 bases). Between the trimmed V and J ends, which lost 5 bases and 6 bases, there was a span of 14 bases. Germline V gene data show CDR1 as MDHEN and CDR2 as SYDVKM. The CDR3 has 14 residues.

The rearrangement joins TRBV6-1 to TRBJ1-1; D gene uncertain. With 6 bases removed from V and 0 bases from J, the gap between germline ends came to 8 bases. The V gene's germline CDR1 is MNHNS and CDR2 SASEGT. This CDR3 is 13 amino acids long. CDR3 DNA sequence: TGTGCCAGCAGCTCCGGGGTGAACACTGAAGCTTTCTTT. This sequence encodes CASSSGVNTEAFF.

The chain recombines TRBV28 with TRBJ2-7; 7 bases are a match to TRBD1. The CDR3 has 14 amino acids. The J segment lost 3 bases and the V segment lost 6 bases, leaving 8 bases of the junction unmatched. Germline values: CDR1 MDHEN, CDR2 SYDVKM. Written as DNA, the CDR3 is TGTGCCAGCAGACACAGGGGATCCCTCTACGAGCAGTACTTC. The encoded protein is CASRHRGSLYEQYF.

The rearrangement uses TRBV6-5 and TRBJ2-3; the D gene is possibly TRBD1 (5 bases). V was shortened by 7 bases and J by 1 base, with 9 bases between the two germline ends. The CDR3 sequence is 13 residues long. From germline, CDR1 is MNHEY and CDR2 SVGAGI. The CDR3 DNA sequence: TGTGCCAGCATTAAAGGGGGCACAGATACGCAGTATTTT. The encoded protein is CASIKGGTDTQYF.

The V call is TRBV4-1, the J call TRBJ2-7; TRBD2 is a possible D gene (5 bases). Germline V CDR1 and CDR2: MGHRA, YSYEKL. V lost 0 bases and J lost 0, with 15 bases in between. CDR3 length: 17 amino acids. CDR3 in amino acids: CASSQDLERTTSYEQYF. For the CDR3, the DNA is TGCGCCAGCAGCCAAGATTTGGAGCGGACCACCTCCTACGAGCAGTACTTC.

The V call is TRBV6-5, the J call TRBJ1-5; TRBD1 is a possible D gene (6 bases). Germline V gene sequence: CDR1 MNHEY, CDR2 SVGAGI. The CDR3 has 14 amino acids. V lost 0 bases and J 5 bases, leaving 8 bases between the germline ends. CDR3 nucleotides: TGTGCCAGCAGTTACTCGCAGGGGCATCAGCCCCAGCATTTT. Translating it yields CASSYSQGHQPQHF.

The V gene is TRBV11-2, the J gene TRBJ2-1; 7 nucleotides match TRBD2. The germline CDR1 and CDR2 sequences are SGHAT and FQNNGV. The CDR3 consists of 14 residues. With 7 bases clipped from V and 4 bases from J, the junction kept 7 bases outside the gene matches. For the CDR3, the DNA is TGTGCCAGCACCCTGGGGGGGATTTACAATGAGCAGTTCTTC. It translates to CASTLGGIYNEQFF.

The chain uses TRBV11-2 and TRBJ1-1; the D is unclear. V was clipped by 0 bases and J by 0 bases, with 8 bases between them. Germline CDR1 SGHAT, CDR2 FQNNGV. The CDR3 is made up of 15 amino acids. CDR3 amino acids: CASSLDLGVNTEAFF. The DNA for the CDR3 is TGTGCCAGCAGCTTAGATTTAGGAGTGAACACTGAAGCTTTCTTT.